This is a list of T cell receptor beta chains from one sample in a study of cytomegalovirus exposure and HLA in healthy donors. Sequenced by immunoSEQ multiplex PCR; TCRdb stores in-frame clones only, minus some. The ten most abundant clones cover less than 4.5% of a sample with about 110,000 clones. The sequencing sample was made of PBMCs. Receptors were obtained from a young man in good health and CMV-seronegative. CDR3s include the opening cysteine and the closing phenylalanine or tryptophan. A D gene is named only where the DNA matches it firmly.

len	d_gene	j_gene	v_gene	CDR3aa	CDR3nt
14	TRBD1	TRBJ2-7	TRBV9	CASSPGGQIYEQYF	TGTGCCAGCAGCCCAGGGGGCCAAATCTACGAGCAGTACTTC
17	.	TRBJ2-2	TRBV9	CASSLLGWGGDTGELFF	TGTGCCAGCAGCCTACTGGGGTGGGGGGGCGACACCGGGGAGCTGTTTTTT
19	TRBD2	TRBJ2-1	TRBV19	CASSPRGLLGLAGGNEQFF	TGTGCCAGTAGTCCCCGGGGCTTATTAGGACTAGCGGGGGGCAATGAGCAGTTCTTC
17	TRBD1	TRBJ1-4	TRBV19	CASSVQGTGGRDEKLFF	TGTGCCAGTAGCGTTCAGGGGACAGGGGGCCGTGATGAAAAACTGTTTTTT
17	TRBD2	TRBJ2-7	TRBV7-6	CASSLVRASGTSYEQHF	TGTGCCAGCAGCTTAGTTAGGGCTAGCGGGACCTCCTACGAGCAGCACTTC
15	TRBD1	TRBJ1-2	TRBV5-6	CASSEPGTGGFGYTF	TGTGCCAGCAGCGAACCCGGGACAGGGGGCTTTGGCTACACCTTC
16	.	TRBJ1-1	TRBV6-5	CASSYRPGPRGTEAFF	TGTGCCAGCAGTTACCGACCGGGCCCGAGGGGGACTGAAGCTTTCTTT
19	TRBD2	TRBJ2-3	TRBV5-1	CASSLAMVASGADTDTQYF	TGCGCCAGCAGCTTGGCCATGGTGGCTAGCGGGGCTGACACAGATACGCAGTATTTT
15	TRBD1	TRBJ2-1	TRBV11-3	CASSLQQGTYNEQFF	TGTGCCAGCAGCTTACAACAGGGGACCTACAATGAGCAGTTCTTC
14	.	TRBJ1-4	TRBV7-2	CASSLTLTNEKLFF	TGTGCCAGCAGCTTAACTTTAACTAATGAAAAGCTGTTTTTT
15	TRBD2	TRBJ2-7	TRBV7-2	CASSLDGSGVYEQYF	TGTGCCAGCAGCTTAGACGGTAGCGGGGTCTACGAGCAGTACTTC
14	TRBD2	TRBJ2-3	TRBV7-9	CASSWDYHTDTQYF	TGTGCCAGCAGCTGGGACTACCACACAGATACGCAGTATTTT
18	TRBD2	TRBJ2-5	TRBV7-8	CAGSSLSFLAGRAETQYF	TGTGCCGGCAGCTCCCTCTCCTTTTTAGCGGGCCGGGCGGAGACCCAGTACTTC
15	TRBD1	TRBJ1-3	TRBV4-2	CASRPGTGVGNTIYF	TGTGCCAGCAGACCCGGGACAGGGGTCGGAAACACCATATATTTT
14	TRBD1	TRBJ2-1	TRBV5-4	CASSQWDRHNEQFF	TGTGCCAGCAGCCAATGGGACAGACACAATGAGCAGTTCTTC
13	.	TRBJ2-1	TRBV19	CASSINGNNEQFF	TGTGCCAGTAGTATAAACGGTAACAATGAGCAGTTCTTC
14	.	TRBJ1-5	TRBV25-1	CASSQGWGNQPQHF	TGTGCCAGCAGTCAGGGGTGGGGCAATCAGCCCCAGCATTTT
14	TRBD1	TRBJ1-5	TRBV6-5	CASSRGQGGQPQHF	TGTGCCAGCAGTCGTGGACAGGGTGGTCAGCCCCAGCATTTT
14	TRBD1	TRBJ1-2	TRBV28	CASSLRRGGIGYTF	TGTGCCAGCAGTTTAAGGAGAGGGGGCATAGGCTACACCTTC
15	TRBD1	TRBJ2-1	TRBV5-1	CASSPDRGVKQEQFF	TGCGCCAGCAGCCCCGACAGGGGCGTCAAACAAGAGCAGTTCTTC
14	.	TRBJ2-4	TRBV2	CASFLGLAKNIQYF	TGTGCCAGCTTTTTAGGACTAGCCAAAAACATTCAGTACTTC
12	.	TRBJ2-5	TRBV6-1	CASSQGLETQYF	TGTGCCAGCAGTCAAGGTCTAGAGACCCAGTACTTC
16	TRBD1	TRBJ2-3	TRBV12-5	CASGPGFGTGSDTQYF	TGTGCTAGTGGCCCCGGGTTTGGGACAGGGTCAGATACGCAGTATTTT
16	TRBD1	TRBJ1-3	TRBV5-1	CASSSDRVMSGNTIYF	TGCGCCAGCAGCTCGGACAGGGTTATGAGTGGAAACACCATATATTTT
15	.	TRBJ2-3	TRBV11-2	CASSRDMGPTDTQYF	TGTGCCAGCAGTCGGGATATGGGTCCCACAGATACGCAGTATTTT
14	.	TRBJ1-6	TRBV6-5	CASSYDGQKKLLHF	TGTGCCAGCAGTTACGACGGACAGAAAAAACTCCTCCACTTT
16	TRBD1	TRBJ2-5	TRBV7-7	CASSLGVAGGGETQYF	TGTGCCAGCAGCTTAGGAGTGGCAGGGGGTGGCGAGACCCAGTACTTC
14	.	TRBJ2-7	TRBV25-1	CASSENRNPYEQYF	TGTGCCAGCAGTGAAAACAGGAATCCCTACGAGCAGTACTTC
16	TRBD1	TRBJ2-7	TRBV15	CATSRDLTGSSYEQYF	TGTGCCACCAGCAGAGATCTGACAGGGAGCTCCTACGAGCAGTACTTC
14	TRBD2	TRBJ2-5	TRBV19	CASSSWGGEETQYF	TGTGCCAGTAGTAGCTGGGGAGGGGAAGAGACCCAGTACTTC
13	.	TRBJ1-6	TRBV12-5	CASGWGRGSPLHF	TGTGCTAGTGGTTGGGGGCGAGGATCACCCCTCCACTTT
15	.	TRBJ1-2	TRBV28	CASSFPRDLNYGYTF	TGTGCCAGCAGTTTTCCCAGGGATCTTAACTATGGCTACACCTTC
16	TRBD2	TRBJ2-5	TRBV4-1	CASSWASGETGETQYF	TGCGCCAGCTCTTGGGCTAGCGGCGAGACGGGAGAGACCCAGTACTTC
12	.	TRBJ2-4	TRBV14	CASSQDFTRQYF	TGTGCCAGCAGCCAAGACTTTACCCGGCAGTACTTC
14	TRBD1	TRBJ1-1	TRBV11-3	CASSFGQGNTEAFF	TGTGCCAGCAGCTTTGGACAGGGGAACACTGAAGCTTTCTTT
17	TRBD2	TRBJ2-3	TRBV5-4	CASSLALAGSSTDTQYF	TGTGCCAGCAGCTTGGCCTTAGCGGGGTCTAGCACAGATACGCAGTATTTT
16	.	TRBJ2-5	TRBV19	CASSIREAGATETQYF	TGTGCCAGTAGTATTCGGGAGGCAGGGGCGACGGAGACCCAGTACTTC
15	.	TRBJ1-6	TRBV6-5	CASSRSTQINSPLHF	TGTGCCAGCAGCCGCAGTACACAGATTAATTCACCCCTCCACTTT
15	TRBD2	TRBJ2-2	TRBV5-1	CASSLTSGRTGELFF	TGCGCCAGCAGCTTGACTAGCGGACGAACCGGGGAGCTGTTTTTT
14	.	TRBJ2-3	TRBV7-2	CASSLARATDTQYF	TGTGCCAGCAGCTTAGCGCGGGCGACAGATACGCAGTATTTT
13	TRBD1	TRBJ2-7	TRBV6-5	CASSRDSQYEQYF	TGTGCCAGCAGTCGGGACAGCCAGTACGAGCAGTACTTC
13	TRBD1	TRBJ2-7	TRBV7-6	CASSWGQSYEQYF	TGTGCCAGCAGCTGGGGACAGTCCTACGAGCAGTACTTC
13	.	TRBJ1-5	TRBV29-1	CSALTVSNQPQHF	TGCAGCGCTCTGACAGTTAGCAATCAGCCCCAGCATTTT
13	.	TRBJ1-5	TRBV6-4	CASSDREGQPQHF	TGTGCCAGCAGTGACAGGGAGGGTCAGCCCCAGCATTTT
14	TRBD1	TRBJ2-7	TRBV2	CASNRQGAGYEQYF	TGTGCCAGCAATAGACAGGGGGCGGGCTACGAGCAGTACTTC
15	TRBD2	TRBJ2-3	TRBV7-2	CASSLAGGPTDTQYF	TGTGCCAGCAGCTTGGCGGGGGGGCCGACAGATACGCAGTATTTT
14	.	TRBJ2-3	TRBV5-4	CASSLWSVTDTQYF	TGTGCCAGCAGCTTGTGGTCAGTCACAGATACGCAGTATTTT
15	.	TRBJ2-7	TRBV6-1	CASSATGNPPYEQYF	TGTGCCAGCAGTGCCACAGGGAATCCCCCCTACGAGCAGTACTTC
15	.	TRBJ2-3	TRBV5-1	CASSFQDPSTDTQYF	TGCGCCAGCAGCTTTCAGGATCCTAGCACAGATACGCAGTATTTT
11	.	TRBJ2-1	TRBV29-1	CSARHYNEQFF	TGCAGCGCTCGACACTACAATGAGCAGTTCTTC
11	.	TRBJ1-1	TRBV20-1	CSASISTEAFF	TGCAGTGCTTCTATATCCACTGAAGCTTTCTTT
14	TRBD2	TRBJ2-1	TRBV7-3	CASSRDYNEGEQFF	TGTGCCAGCAGCCGGGACTATAACGAAGGTGAGCAGTTCTTC
14	TRBD2	TRBJ2-3	TRBV7-6	CASSLAGEADTQYF	TGTGCCAGCAGCTTGGCGGGGGAGGCAGATACGCAGTATTTT
14	.	TRBJ1-4	TRBV5-6	CASSLTGKGEKLFF	TGTGCCAGCAGCTTGACAGGGAAAGGTGAAAAACTGTTTTTT
15	TRBD1	TRBJ2-5	TRBV7-8	CASKPPDRGTETQYF	TGTGCCAGCAAGCCCCCGGACAGGGGCACTGAGACCCAGTACTTC
15	.	TRBJ1-2	TRBV6-5	CASSYSRFQNYGYTF	TGTGCCAGCAGTTACTCGCGCTTCCAAAACTATGGCTACACCTTC
11	.	TRBJ2-7	TRBV29-1	CSVVGAREQYF	TGCAGCGTTGTGGGGGCGCGCGAGCAGTACTTC
15	.	TRBJ2-1	TRBV9	CASSGWGTQNNEQFF	TGTGCCAGCAGCGGGTGGGGGACACAGAACAATGAGCAGTTCTTC